Shown below are 27 T cell receptor beta chains from a single sample sequenced in a study of T cell repertoires in cytomegalovirus infection. TCRdb reanalysed the reads using MiXCR and keeps one entry per CDR3 protein. The data contain around 740,000 distinct CDR3 sequences, 35% of them singletons. The sequenced material came from PBMCs. These TCRs come from a human donor in good health (CMV status not recorded). Some clones in this sample may be carry-over from other donors' samples.

This clonotype has only a few counts. The genes are TRBV6-5 and TRBJ2-7; D is unresolved. Germline V gives CDR1 MNHEY, CDR2 SVGAGI. V shed 3 bases and J shed 7 bases, with 19 bases lying between them. The CDR3 consists of 15 residues. The chain's CDR3 is CASSYSLFPPLEQYF. The CDR3 DNA follows: TGTGCCAGCAGTTATTCACTGTTTCCCCCACTTGAGCAGTACTTC.

This chain connects TRBV5-1 to TRBJ2-1; D may be TRBD1 or TRBD2 (5 bases each). The ends were cut back, 4 bases at V and 5 bases at J, with 10 bases in the middle. Germline CDR1 SGHRS, CDR2 YFSETQ. This CDR3 comprises 13 residues. The CDR3 nucleotides are TGCGCCAGCAGCCGGGGCAGCGACAATGAGCAGTTCTTC. It encodes CASSRGSDNEQFF.

In its sample, this clonotype was seen a few times. This chain links TRBV19 with TRBJ1-5, with D hard to call. The germline V and J ends were trimmed by 2 bases and 0 bases, with 11 bases remaining between them. There are 16 residues in the CDR3. CDR1 and CDR2 from the germline V gene are LNHDA and SQIVND (reference sequence). The CDR3 nucleotides read TGTGCCAGTAGTATATTCGGAACAGATAGCAATCAGCCCCAGCATTTT. This encodes CASSIFGTDSNQPQHF.

The chain joins TRBV19 to TRBJ2-3, with 10 bases aligning to TRBD1. CDR3 size: 17 residues. CDR1 is LNHDA, CDR2 SQIVND, per germline (reference sequence). The V gene end was trimmed by 5 bases and the J gene end by 1 base; junction bases not matched to a gene: 9. The CDR3 DNA reads as TGTGCCAGTAGTCCTGGGGACAGGGGTTTGGGCACAGATACGCAGTATTTT. This sequence encodes CASSPGDRGLGTDTQYF.

This clonotype was counted a few times. This chain links TRBV28 with TRBJ2-5; D is ambiguous. CDR3 length: 16 amino acids. V was trimmed by 6 bases and J by 6 bases, leaving 23 bases between them. Germline values: CDR1 MDHEN, CDR2 SYDVKM. Here the CDR3 DNA reads TGTGCCAGCAGCCGAAAAGGCGCAGGTTTCATTAAGACCCAGTACTTC. Protein product: CASSRKGAGFIKTQYF. The full variable domain, completed using reference TRBV28 and TRBJ2-5, is DVKVTQSSRYLVKRTGEKVFLECVQDMDHENMFWYRQDPGLGLRLIYFSYDVKMKEKGDIPEGYSVSREKKERFSLILESASTNQTSMYLCASSRKGAGFIKTQYFGPGTRLLVL.

The table lists this clonotype with a count of one. One end of the junction does not line up with germline, which may come from a read error. The rearrangement links TRBV6-5 to TRBJ2-2; 8 nucleotides agree with TRBD1. This CDR3 contains 15 residues. Germline loops: CDR1 MNHEY, CDR2 SVGAGI. The CDR3 DNA follows: TGTTCCAGCAGTTTATACAGGGGGAGAACCGGGGAGCTGTTTTTT. This sequence encodes CSSSLYRGRTGELFF.

This clonotype was detected ten times or more. The V call is TRBV24-1, the J call TRBJ2-1; D may be TRBD1 or TRBD2 (7 bases each). CDR1 and CDR2 (germline): KGHDR, SFDVKD. The CDR3 contains 15 residues. Between the trimmed V and J ends, which lost 3 bases and 8 bases, there was a span of 16 bases. CDR3 loop: CATSDPLTGRDEQFF. For the CDR3, the DNA is TGTGCCACCAGTGATCCACTGACAGGGAGGGATGAGCAGTTCTTC.

This clonotype showed up just once. The V and J genes are TRBV28 and TRBJ2-5, with 7 bases aligning to TRBD1. The CDR3 is made up of 16 amino acids. The germline V gene has CDR1 MDHEN and CDR2 SYDVKM. Trimming took 2 bases from V and 5 from J; bases not matched to a gene: 11. DNA of the CDR3: TGTGCCAGCAGTTTACCAGAACAGGGGATAGACGAGACCCAGTACTTC. It specifies CASSLPEQGIDETQYF.

The J gene is TRBJ2-7, the V gene TRBV19; tentative D call: TRBD1 (5 bases). Germline assignment: CDR1 LNHDA and CDR2 SQIVND (reference sequence). V lost 7 bases and J 2 bases, leaving 12 bases between the germline ends. This CDR3 is built from 13 residues. The CDR3 loop reads CASTPGAPYEQYF. CDR3 bases: TGTGCCAGTACCCCTGGGGCCCCCTACGAGCAGTACTTC.

This clonotype occurred many times. The J gene is TRBJ2-1, the V gene TRBV7-8, with D possibly TRBD1 on 6 matching bases. This CDR3 has 17 residues. Looked up from germline, CDR1 is SGHVS and CDR2 is FQNEAQ. The V and J ends lost 5 bases and 2 bases respectively, with 19 bases between them. The CDR3 DNA follows: TGTGCCAGCAGCGCGAGGAAACAGGGATATACCTACAATGAGCAGTTCTTC. Protein: CASSARKQGYTYNEQFF.

This clonotype showed up just a few times. The gene calls are TRBV6-8 and TRBJ2-7; 9 bases match TRBD1. The CDR3 covers 15 residues. V was pared by 4 bases and J by 5 bases, with 9 bases of the junction left unmatched. Per the germline V gene, CDR1 is MNHGY and CDR2 is SAAAGT. The CDR3 nucleotides are TGTGCCAGCAGTTTCGGACAGGGGATGAGAAACGAGCAGTACTTC. This gives the protein CASSFGQGMRNEQYF.

The chain joins TRBV28 to TRBJ1-1; 8 bases fit TRBD1. Looked up from germline, CDR1 is MDHEN and CDR2 is SYDVKM. The CDR3 is 15 residues long. V lost 6 bases, J lost 6 bases, and 12 bases stayed unmatched. CDR3 nucleotide sequence: TGTGCCAGCAGAACCTTCAGGGGGACAGGCCCTGAAGCTTTCTTT. This sequence encodes CASRTFRGTGPEAFF.

Of note for this clonotype: This may come from a read error, since a much larger clone is one base off. In this CDR3 the conserved last residue, phenylalanine or tryptophan, is missing, so a read error is likely. This chain uses TRBV11-2 with TRBJ2-5; 8 bases line up with TRBD2. V was clipped by 5 bases and J by 4 bases; unmatched bases: 12. Per the germline V gene, CDR1 is SGHAT and CDR2 is FQNNGV. The CDR3 length is 16 residues. CDR3 coding DNA: TGTGCCAGCAGCCCTCCCCCTTCGAGCGGGAGAGAGACCCAGTACTTA. Its translation: CASSPPPSSGRETQYL.

The V gene is TRBV7-6, the J gene TRBJ1-2; tentative D call: TRBD1 (5 bases). The CDR3 is 15 residues long. Germline assignment: CDR1 SGHVS and CDR2 FNYEAQ. The V and J ends lost 4 bases and 7 bases respectively, with 19 bases between them. The CDR3 here is CASSSGTRGNRGYTF. As DNA, the CDR3 is TGTGCCAGCAGCTCTGGGACCCGGGGAAATCGTGGCTACACCTTC.

The CDR3 spells CASSLRVSGYGAGDTEAFF. DNA of the CDR3: TGTGCCAGCAGCTTAAGGGTATCGGGCTATGGGGCGGGGGACACTGAAGCTTTCTTT. The V and J genes are TRBV7-3 and TRBJ1-1, with a tentative D call TRBD1 (5 bases). Germline CDR1 SGHTA, CDR2 FQGTGA. With 1 base removed from V and 3 bases from J, the gap between germline ends came to 24 bases. The CDR3 runs to 19 residues.

J is TRBJ2-7 and V is TRBV5-1; possible D gene TRBD2, 5 bases. This CDR3 has 16 amino acids. The germline V gene encodes CDR1 SGHRS and CDR2 YFSETQ. Trimming removed 0 bases from V and 0 bases from J, with 13 bases in between. The CDR3 is CASSLGSGKGSYEQYF. The CDR3 nucleotides read TGCGCCAGCAGCTTGGGGTCGGGGAAGGGCTCCTACGAGCAGTACTTC.

The chain is built from TRBV28 and TRBJ1-5, with D possibly matching TRBD1 (5 bases). Trimming took off 3 bases at V and 2 bases at J, with 20 bases between the two ends. The CDR3 runs 18 residues. Germline V lookup: CDR1 MDHEN, CDR2 SYDVKM. CDR3 in amino acids: CASSLSLGAGAGNQPQHF. CDR3 nucleotides: TGTGCCAGCAGTTTGAGTCTCGGGGCCGGCGCCGGCAATCAGCCCCAGCATTTT.

This clonotype showed up many times. The chain has TRBV7-2 and TRBJ2-1; 8 positions agree with TRBD2. Looked up from germline, CDR1 is SGHTA and CDR2 is FQGNSA. Trimming took 6 bases from V and 2 from J; bases not matched to a gene: 9. This CDR3 region has 16 residues. CDR3 nucleotides: TGTGCCAGCAGGAAATTAGCGGGGCCCCCCTACAATGAGCAGTTCTTC. Its protein is CASRKLAGPPYNEQFF. Using reference TRBV7-2 and TRBJ2-1 for the parts outside the CDR3, the full variable domain is GAGVSQSPSNKVTEKGKDVELRCDPISGHTALYWYRQSLGQGLEFLIYFQGNSAPDKSGLPSDRFSAERTGGSVSTLTIQRTQQEDSAVYLCASRKLAGPPYNEQFFGPGTRLTVL.

Remarks on this clonotype: Relative to the germline gene, one junction end is altered; a read error may explain this. The CDR3 loop reads CAISYRRSRDTGELFF. The CDR3 DNA reads TGTGCCATCAGCTACCGGCGGTCGCGCGACACCGGGGAGCTGTTTTTT. The chain carries TRBV7-6 and TRBJ2-2, with no clear D. Per the germline V gene, CDR1 is SGHVS and CDR2 is FNYEAQ. The CDR3 is 16 residues long.

The chain uses TRBV7-9 and TRBJ2-5, with 7 nucleotides matching TRBD1. Unmatched junction bases numbered 12, after V lost 1 base and J lost 4 bases. This CDR3 is built from 17 residues. CDR1 is SEHNR, CDR2 FQNEAQ, per germline (reference sequence). CDR3 loop: CASSLDIRVDRAETQYF. For the CDR3, the DNA is TGTGCCAGCAGCTTAGATATTCGGGTCGACAGGGCAGAGACCCAGTACTTC.

Regarding this clonotype: In this CDR3 the conserved last residue, phenylalanine or tryptophan, is missing, so a read error is likely. The chain carries TRBV7-2 and TRBJ2-1, with D maybe TRBD1 (6 bases). Near its end, the DNA agrees better with TRBJ2-7, so the J call may be wrong. CDR1 and CDR2 from the germline V gene are SGHTA and FQGNSA. The CDR3 runs to 15 residues. CDR3 DNA: TGTGCCAGCAGCTTAGAAGGGACAACTAACAATGAGCAGTACTTA. It codes for CASSLEGTTNNEQYL.

Points on this clonotype: This CDR3 is missing its conserved last phenylalanine or tryptophan, likely due to a read error. The DNA is omitted, as the CDR3 cannot be located on it reliably, and the CDR3 follows TCRdb's listing. The chain links TRBV28 to TRBJ2-5. A total of 13 residues make up the CDR3, ends included. The germline V gene encodes CDR1 MDHEN and CDR2 SYDVKM. CDR3 sequence: CASSLSRQETLYL.

The sample holds many counts of this clonotype. CDR3 DNA: TGTGCCAGCAGTTTTACGGCCGTCACCGGGGAGCTGTTTTTT. Protein: CASSFTAVTGELFF. This chain links TRBV12-3 or TRBV12-4 with TRBJ2-2; D gene ambiguous. The CDR3 consists of 14 residues. Trimming pared 3 bases from V and 4 bases from J, leaving 9 bases between.

Concerning this clonotype itself: This clone may be a read error of a much larger clone one base away. V is TRBV7-2 and J is TRBJ1-1; 9 nucleotides agree with TRBD1. CDR1 is SGHTA and CDR2 is FQGNSA in the germline V gene. The CDR3 spans 13 residues. The DNA of the CDR3 is TGTGCCAGAAGCTCCGGACAGGGGTCTGAAGCTTTCTTT. It yields the protein CARSSGQGSEAFF.

This clonotype came up a few times. The gene calls are TRBV20-1 and TRBJ2-3; 8 bases fit TRBD1. The ends lost 6 bases at V and 11 bases at J; junction bases unmatched: 4. The CDR3 is 10 amino acids. Germline CDR1 and CDR2: DFQATT and SNEGSKA (reference sequence). CDR3 region: CSATGTGQYF. The CDR3 bases are TGCAGTGCCACCGGGACAGGGCAGTATTTT.

This CDR3 is CASSVNRDTYEQYF. The CDR3 nucleotides read TGTGCCAGCAGCGTAAACAGGGATACTTACGAGCAGTACTTC. The J gene is TRBJ2-7, the V gene TRBV9, with a weak D call TRBD1 (6 bases). V lost 1 base, J lost 4 bases, and 12 bases lay in between. Germline CDR1 is SGDLS and CDR2 is YYNGEE. The CDR3 covers 14 residues.

This clonotype appeared a few times. The CDR3: CASSVATKGGQAFF. The CDR3 nucleotides read TGTGCCAGCAGCGTAGCCACAAAGGGGGGTCAGGCTTTCTTT. The chain couples TRBV9 to TRBJ1-1; TRBD1 is a possible D gene (6 bases). Looked up from germline, CDR1 is SGDLS and CDR2 is YYNGEE. There are 14 residues in the CDR3. Trimming cost V 0 bases and J 11 bases, with 17 bases left between them.